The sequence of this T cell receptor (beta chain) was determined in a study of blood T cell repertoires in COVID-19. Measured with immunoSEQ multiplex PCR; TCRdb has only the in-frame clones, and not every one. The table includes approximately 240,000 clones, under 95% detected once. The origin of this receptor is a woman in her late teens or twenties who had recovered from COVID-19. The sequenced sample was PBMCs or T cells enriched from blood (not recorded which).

CDR3 residues: CASGETGGHGELFF. The CDR3, as DNA: TGTGCCAGCGGAGAGACAGGGGGCCACGGGGAGCTGTTTTTT. The chain links TRBV6-5 to TRBJ2-2, with 10 bases identical to TRBD1. V lost 8 bases, J lost 7 bases, and 7 bases stayed unmatched. Germline loops: CDR1 MNHEY, CDR2 SVGAGI. CDR3 length equals 14 residues.